The TCR beta chain described here comes from a study of technical replicates of blood from several donors. This CDR3 spans 14 amino acids. In germline, CDR1 is MNHNY, CDR2 SVGAGI (reference sequence). V was pared by 6 bases and J by 2 bases, with 2 bases of the junction left unmatched. The repertoire was sequenced with immunoSEQ multiplex PCR; TCRdb's copy has only in-frame clones and lacks some. This sample has tens of thousands of clones; around nine tenths occur once, and the top ten carry 0.3% to 0.4%. V usage is TRBV6-6 and J usage is TRBJ2-1; TRBD2 matches 9 bases. This receptor was taken from a human donor in good health. Sequenced: T cells isolated from PBMCs. CDR3 sequence reads: CASRLAGPYNEQFF. As DNA, the CDR3 is TGTGCCAGCAGGCTAGCGGGACCCTACAATGAGCAGTTCTTC.